These T cell receptor beta chains were read from a single sample in a study of cytotoxic CD8 clonotypes in ibrutinib-treated CLL. TCRdb's table, derived via immunoSEQ multiplex PCR, lists solely in-frame clones and lacks some. Counted here are about 200,000 clones, roughly 79% occurring once; the ten biggest clones make up 9.5% to 12%. Specimen: PBMCs, collected after 12 months of ibrutinib treatment. The receptor source for this set is a human donor with chronic lymphocytic leukemia. Both conserved end residues are part of each CDR3. The D gene is left open where the match is weak. Not all rows give a size; the values are once, few, many and, for expanded clones, a class.

.,.,TRBV5-1,TRBJ1-2,CASSFTFDGYTF,TGCGCCAGCAGCTTTACTTTCGATGGCTACACCTTC
few,TRBD1,TRBV7-3,TRBJ1-2,CASSSPGTAYGYTF,TGTGCCAGCAGCTCCCCCGGGACAGCCTATGGCTACACCTTC
.,TRBD2,TRBV6-5,TRBJ2-3,CASRPRLATDTQYF,TGTGCCAGCAGACCAAGACTAGCCACAGATACGCAGTATTTT
.,.,TRBV6-1,TRBJ2-3,CASTNREWYTDTQYF,TGTGCCAGCACTAATCGAGAGTGGTACACAGATACGCAGTATTTT
.,.,TRBV2,TRBJ1-5,CASSGPYSNQPQHF,TGTGCCAGCAGCGGCCCGTATAGCAATCAGCCCCAGCATTTT
.,TRBD1,TRBV7-9,TRBJ1-5,CASSPQGAEQPQHF,TGTGCCAGCAGTCCACAGGGGGCTGAGCAGCCCCAGCATTTT
once,TRBD1,TRBV27,TRBJ1-2,CASNTGGGGNGYTF,TGTGCCAGCAACACAGGGGGAGGGGGCAATGGCTACACCTTC
few,TRBD2,TRBV28,TRBJ2-5,CASNPYSGSLQETQYF,TGTGCCAGCAACCCCTATAGCGGGAGTCTGCAAGAGACCCAGTACTTC
.,.,TRBV9,TRBJ2-3,CASSAAPAGALDTQYF,TGTGCCAGCAGCGCCGCCCCCGCGGGGGCGTTGGATACGCAGTATTTT
.,.,TRBV18,TRBJ2-1,CASSPRGGAGRNEQFF,TGTGCCAGCTCACCCCGGGGTGGGGCAGGAAGGAATGAGCAGTTCTTC
.,TRBD2,TRBV7-8,TRBJ2-3,CASSPPSGGSPSTDTQYF,TGTGCCAGCAGCCCCCCCTCTGGCGGGAGCCCTAGCACAGATACGCAGTATTTT
.,.,TRBV28,TRBJ2-7,CASSSLAPYEQYF,TGTGCCAGCAGTTCACTCGCCCCCTACGAGCAGTACTTC
.,.,TRBV6-5,TRBJ2-3,CASRETVRTDTQYF,TGTGCCAGCAGAGAGACAGTGCGCACAGATACGCAGTATTTT
.,.,TRBV10-3,TRBJ1-3,CATQPGVSGNTIYF,TGTGCCACCCAGCCTGGAGTTTCTGGAAACACCATATATTTT
.,TRBD1,TRBV25-1,TRBJ2-5,CASSGRSGQAEETQYF,TGTGCCAGCAGTGGGCGCTCGGGACAGGCGGAAGAGACCCAGTACTTC
.,.,TRBV25-1,TRBJ2-1,CASINFNEQFF,TGTGCCAGTATTAATTTCAATGAGCAGTTCTTC
.,.,TRBV5-1,TRBJ2-7,CASSLDQPSDEQYF,TGCGCCAGCAGCTTGGACCAGCCTTCTGACGAGCAGTACTTC
.,.,TRBV28,TRBJ2-5,CASNPPRLGAQYF,TGTGCCAGCAACCCCCCCCGCCTGGGGGCCCAGTACTTC
.,.,TRBV6-1,TRBJ1-5,CASRAGPFNQPQHF,TGTGCCAGCAGGGCCGGACCTTTCAATCAGCCCCAGCATTTT
few,TRBD1,TRBV9,TRBJ1-3,CASSVGTGDTIYF,TGTGCCAGCAGCGTAGGGACAGGTGACACCATATATTTT
.,TRBD2,TRBV18,TRBJ2-5,CASSLNPRLAAEGTQYF,TGTGCCAGCTCACTGAACCCACGACTAGCTGCGGAGGGGACCCAGTACTTC
.,TRBD1,TRBV28,TRBJ1-3,CASSSRGRGNTIYF,TGTGCCAGCAGTTCGAGGGGGCGAGGAAACACCATATATTTT
.,.,TRBV9,TRBJ2-1,CASSAQGRVSPNEQFF,TGTGCCAGCAGCGCACAGGGGAGGGTAAGTCCCAATGAGCAGTTCTTC
.,TRBD2,TRBV28,TRBJ2-7,CASSIGGGGRHEQYF,TGTGCCAGCAGTATAGGCGGCGGGGGGCGGCACGAGCAGTACTTC
.,.,TRBV10-1,TRBJ1-6,CASMEGDSPLHF,TGCGCCAGCATGGAGGGGGACTCACCCCTCCACTTT
.,.,TRBV7-9,TRBJ2-5,CASSLATRGLETQYF,TGTGCCAGCAGCTTAGCGACCCGGGGGTTGGAGACCCAGTACTTC
.,.,TRBV19,TRBJ1-6,CASSIDSQGGSPLHF,TGTGCCAGTAGTATAGATAGCCAGGGAGGATCACCCCTCCACTTT
.,.,TRBV6-5,TRBJ1-5,CASSAAGGQPQHF,TGTGCCAGCAGCGCGGCCGGGGGTCAGCCCCAGCATTTT
many,TRBD1,TRBV2,TRBJ2-7,CAIKGTGGRNEQYF,TGTGCCATTAAGGGGACAGGGGGCCGGAACGAGCAGTACTTC
.,TRBD1,TRBV7-6,TRBJ2-5,CASSSISGGQETQYF,TGTGCCAGCAGCTCCATCTCAGGGGGACAAGAGACCCAGTACTTC
.,TRBD1,TRBV6-5,TRBJ2-7,CASKPGQGAYEQYF,TGTGCCAGCAAACCGGGACAGGGGGCCTACGAGCAGTACTTC
.,TRBD2,TRBV9,TRBJ2-1,CASSPGLAPNEQFF,TGTGCCAGCAGCCCGGGACTAGCCCCCAATGAGCAGTTCTTC
.,TRBD1,TRBV13,TRBJ1-1,CASSTTGQGALGAFF,TGTGCCAGCAGCACAACGGGACAGGGGGCTTTAGGGGCTTTCTTT
few,.,TRBV5-6,TRBJ2-7,CASSFGVEQYF,TGTGCCAGCAGCTTTGGGGTCGAGCAGTACTTC
once,.,TRBV6-1,TRBJ2-4,CASSEVGAGIQYF,TGTGCCAGCAGTGAAGTAGGGGCTGGCATTCAGTACTTC
.,TRBD1,TRBV19,TRBJ2-1,CASSITGGSSYNEQFF,TGTGCCAGTAGTATAACAGGGGGTAGCTCCTACAATGAGCAGTTCTTC
.,.,TRBV9,TRBJ1-6,CASSVEGTAFYNSPLHF,TGTGCCAGCAGCGTAGAGGGGACGGCCTTCTATAATTCACCCCTCCACTTT
.,.,TRBV27,TRBJ2-7,CASSLDRLPYEQYF,TGTGCCAGCAGTTTGGACCGACTGCCTTACGAGCAGTACTTC
.,TRBD2,TRBV19,TRBJ2-1,CASTPFLSGGIISYNEQFF,TGTGCCAGTACTCCATTCCTCAGCGGGGGGATCATCTCCTACAATGAGCAGTTCTTC